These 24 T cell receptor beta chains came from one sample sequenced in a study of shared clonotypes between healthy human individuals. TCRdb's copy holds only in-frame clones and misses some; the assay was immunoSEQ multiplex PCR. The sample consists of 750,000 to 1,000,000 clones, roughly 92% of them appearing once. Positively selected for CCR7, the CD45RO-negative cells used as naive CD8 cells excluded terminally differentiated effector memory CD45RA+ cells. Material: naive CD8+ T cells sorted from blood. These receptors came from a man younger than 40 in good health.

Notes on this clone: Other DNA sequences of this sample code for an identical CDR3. The CDR3 spells CSVVTGGTEAFF. CDR3 sequence (DNA): TGCAGCGTTGTAACCGGGGGCACTGAAGCTTTCTTT. J is TRBJ1-1 and V is TRBV29-1, with D possibly TRBD1 on 5 matching bases. Germline CDR1 reads SQVTM; CDR2 reads ANQGSEA. The CDR3 spans 12 residues. V shed 4 bases and J shed 4 bases, with 10 bases lying between them.

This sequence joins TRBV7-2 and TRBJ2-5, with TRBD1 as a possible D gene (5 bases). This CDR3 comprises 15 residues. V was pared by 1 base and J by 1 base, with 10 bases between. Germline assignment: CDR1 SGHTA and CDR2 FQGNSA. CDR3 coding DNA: TGTGCCAGCAGCTTAGAGGGCAGGGCCCAAGAGACCCAGTACTTC. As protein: CASSLEGRAQETQYF. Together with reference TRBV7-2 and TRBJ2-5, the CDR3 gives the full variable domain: GAGVSQSPSNKVTEKGKDVELRCDPISGHTALYWYRQSLGQGLEFLIYFQGNSAPDKSGLPSDRFSAERTGGSVSTLTIQRTQQEDSAVYLCASSLEGRAQETQYFGPGTRLLVL.

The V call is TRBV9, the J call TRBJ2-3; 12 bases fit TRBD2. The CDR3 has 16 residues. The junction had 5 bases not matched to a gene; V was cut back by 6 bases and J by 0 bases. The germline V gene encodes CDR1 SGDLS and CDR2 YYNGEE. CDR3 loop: CASTRTSGASTDTQYF. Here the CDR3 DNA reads TGTGCCAGCACCAGGACTAGCGGGGCTAGCACAGATACGCAGTATTTT.

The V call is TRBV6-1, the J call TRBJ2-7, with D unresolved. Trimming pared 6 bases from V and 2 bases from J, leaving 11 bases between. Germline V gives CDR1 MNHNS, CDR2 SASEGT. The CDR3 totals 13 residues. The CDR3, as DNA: TGTGCCAGCAGCGACGACGTCCCCTACGAGCAGTACTTC. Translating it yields CASSDDVPYEQYF.

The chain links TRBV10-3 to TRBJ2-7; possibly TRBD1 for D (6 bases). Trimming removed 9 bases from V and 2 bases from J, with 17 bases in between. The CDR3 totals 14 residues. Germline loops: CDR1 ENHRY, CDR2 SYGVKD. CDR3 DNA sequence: TGTGCCATTTCGGACAGTACCAAACCCTACGAGCAGTACTTC. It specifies CAISDSTKPYEQYF.

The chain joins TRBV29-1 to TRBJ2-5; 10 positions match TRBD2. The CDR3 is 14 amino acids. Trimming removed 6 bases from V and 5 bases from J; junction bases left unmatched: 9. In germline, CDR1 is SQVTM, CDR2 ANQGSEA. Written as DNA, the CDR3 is TGCAGCGTGGGGGTTAGCGGGAGGAAGGAGACCCAGTACTTC. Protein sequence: CSVGVSGRKETQYF.

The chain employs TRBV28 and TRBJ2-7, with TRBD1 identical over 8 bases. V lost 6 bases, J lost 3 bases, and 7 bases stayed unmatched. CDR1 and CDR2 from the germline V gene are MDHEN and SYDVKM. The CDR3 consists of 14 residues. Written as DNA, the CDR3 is TGTGCCAGCAGACAGGGGGACCCCCTCTACGAGCAGTACTTC. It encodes CASRQGDPLYEQYF. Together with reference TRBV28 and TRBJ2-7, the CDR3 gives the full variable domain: DVKVTQSSRYLVKRTGEKVFLECVQDMDHENMFWYRQDPGLGLRLIYFSYDVKMKEKGDIPEGYSVSREKKERFSLILESASTNQTSMYLCASRQGDPLYEQYFGPGTRLTVT.

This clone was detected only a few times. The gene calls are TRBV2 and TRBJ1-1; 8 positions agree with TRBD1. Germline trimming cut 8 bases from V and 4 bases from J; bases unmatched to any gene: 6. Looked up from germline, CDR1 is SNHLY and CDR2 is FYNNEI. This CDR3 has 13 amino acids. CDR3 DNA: TGTGCCAGCGGACAGGGTTACTTCACTGAAGCTTTCTTT. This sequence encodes CASGQGYFTEAFF.

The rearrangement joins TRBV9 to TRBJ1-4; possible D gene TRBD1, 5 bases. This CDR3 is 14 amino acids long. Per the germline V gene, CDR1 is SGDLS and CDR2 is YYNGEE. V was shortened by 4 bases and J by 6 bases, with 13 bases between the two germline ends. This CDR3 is CASSSGSRDEKLFF. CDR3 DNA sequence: TGTGCCAGCAGCTCTGGGTCCAGGGATGAAAAACTGTTTTTT.

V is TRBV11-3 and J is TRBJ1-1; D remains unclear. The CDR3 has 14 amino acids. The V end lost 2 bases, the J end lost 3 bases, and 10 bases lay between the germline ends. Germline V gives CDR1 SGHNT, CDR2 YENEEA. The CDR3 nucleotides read TGTGCCAGCAGCTTAAAGGGCTACGACACTGAAGCTTTCTTT. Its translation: CASSLKGYDTEAFF.

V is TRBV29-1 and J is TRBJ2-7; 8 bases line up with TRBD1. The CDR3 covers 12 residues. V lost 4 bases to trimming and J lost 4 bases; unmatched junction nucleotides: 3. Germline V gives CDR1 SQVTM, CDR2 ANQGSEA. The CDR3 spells CSVVHRGYEQYF. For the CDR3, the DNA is TGCAGCGTTGTTCACAGGGGGTACGAGCAGTACTTC.

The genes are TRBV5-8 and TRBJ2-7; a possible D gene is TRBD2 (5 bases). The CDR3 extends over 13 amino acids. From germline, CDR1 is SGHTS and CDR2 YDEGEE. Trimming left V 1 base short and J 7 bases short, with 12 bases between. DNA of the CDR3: TGTGCCAGCAGCTTGATCCCGGGGAGTGAGCAGTACTTC. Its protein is CASSLIPGSEQYF.

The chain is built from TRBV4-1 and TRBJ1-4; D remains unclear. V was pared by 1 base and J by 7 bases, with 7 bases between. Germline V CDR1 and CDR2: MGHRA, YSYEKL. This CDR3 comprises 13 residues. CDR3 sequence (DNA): TGCGCCAGCAGCCAAGGGGTAGGTGAAAAACTGTTTTTT. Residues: CASSQGVGEKLFF.

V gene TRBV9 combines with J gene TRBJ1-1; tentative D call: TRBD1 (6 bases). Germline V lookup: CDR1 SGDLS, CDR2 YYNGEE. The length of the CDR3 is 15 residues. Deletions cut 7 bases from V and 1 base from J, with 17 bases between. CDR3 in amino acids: CASSDGRDTNTEAFF. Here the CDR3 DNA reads TGTGCCAGCTCCGACGGGAGGGACACGAACACTGAAGCTTTCTTT.

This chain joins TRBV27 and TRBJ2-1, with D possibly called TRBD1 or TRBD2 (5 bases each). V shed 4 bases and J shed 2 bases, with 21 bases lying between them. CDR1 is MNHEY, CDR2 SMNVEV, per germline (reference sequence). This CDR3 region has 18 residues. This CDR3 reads CASSSLSSQGVTYNEQFF. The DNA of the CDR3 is TGTGCCAGCAGTTCCCTCTCGTCCCAGGGAGTAACCTACAATGAGCAGTTCTTC.

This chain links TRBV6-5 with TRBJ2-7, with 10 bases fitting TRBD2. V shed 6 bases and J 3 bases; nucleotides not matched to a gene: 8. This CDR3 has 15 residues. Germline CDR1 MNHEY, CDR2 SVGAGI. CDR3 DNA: TGTGCCAGCAGCTACGGACTAGCGGAGCACTACGAGCAGTACTTC. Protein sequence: CASSYGLAEHYEQYF.

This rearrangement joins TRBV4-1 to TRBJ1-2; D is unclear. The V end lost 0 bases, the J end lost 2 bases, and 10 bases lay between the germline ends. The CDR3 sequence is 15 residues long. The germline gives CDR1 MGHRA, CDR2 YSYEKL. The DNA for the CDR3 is TGCGCCAGCAGCCAAGATCCCGGCAGCAACTATGGCTACACCTTC. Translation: CASSQDPGSNYGYTF.

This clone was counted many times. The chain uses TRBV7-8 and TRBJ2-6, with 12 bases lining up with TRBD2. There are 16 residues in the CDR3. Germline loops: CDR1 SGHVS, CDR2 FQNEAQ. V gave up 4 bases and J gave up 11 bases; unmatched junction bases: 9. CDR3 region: CASSSGLAGSAYVLTF. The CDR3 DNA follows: TGTGCCAGCAGCTCCGGACTAGCGGGGTCGGCTTACGTCCTGACTTTC.

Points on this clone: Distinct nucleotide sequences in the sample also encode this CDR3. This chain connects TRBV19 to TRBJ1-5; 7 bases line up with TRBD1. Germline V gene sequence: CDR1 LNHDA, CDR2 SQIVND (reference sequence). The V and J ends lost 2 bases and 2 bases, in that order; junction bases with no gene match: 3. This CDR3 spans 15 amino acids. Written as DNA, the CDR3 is TGTGCCAGTAGTATAAGAACAGGGGGCAATCAGCCCCAGCATTTT. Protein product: CASSIRTGGNQPQHF.

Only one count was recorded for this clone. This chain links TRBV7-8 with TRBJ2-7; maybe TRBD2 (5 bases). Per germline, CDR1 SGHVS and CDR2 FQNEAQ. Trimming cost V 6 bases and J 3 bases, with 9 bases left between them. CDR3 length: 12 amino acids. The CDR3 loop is CASSARGYEQYF. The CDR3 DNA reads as TGTGCCAGCAGTGCTCGGGGCTACGAGCAGTACTTC.

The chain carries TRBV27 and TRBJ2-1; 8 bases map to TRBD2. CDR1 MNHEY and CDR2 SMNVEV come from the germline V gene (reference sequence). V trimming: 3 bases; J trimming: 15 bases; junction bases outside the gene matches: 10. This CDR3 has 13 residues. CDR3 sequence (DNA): TGTGCCAGCAGTTTTTCCGGGACTAGTAAAGGGTTCTTC. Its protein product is CASSFSGTSKGFF.

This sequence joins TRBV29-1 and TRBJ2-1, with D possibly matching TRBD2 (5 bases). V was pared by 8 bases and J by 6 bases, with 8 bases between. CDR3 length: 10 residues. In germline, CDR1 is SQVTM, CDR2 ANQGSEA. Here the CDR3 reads CSLRANEQFF. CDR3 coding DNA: TGCAGCCTGAGGGCCAATGAGCAGTTCTTC.

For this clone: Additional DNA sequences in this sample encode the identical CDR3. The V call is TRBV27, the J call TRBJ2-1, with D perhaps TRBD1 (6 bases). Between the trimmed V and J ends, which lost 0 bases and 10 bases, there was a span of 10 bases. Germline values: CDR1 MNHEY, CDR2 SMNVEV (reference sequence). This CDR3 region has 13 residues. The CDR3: CASSLSQGNEQFF. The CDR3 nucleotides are TGTGCCAGCAGTTTATCACAGGGAAACGAGCAGTTCTTC.

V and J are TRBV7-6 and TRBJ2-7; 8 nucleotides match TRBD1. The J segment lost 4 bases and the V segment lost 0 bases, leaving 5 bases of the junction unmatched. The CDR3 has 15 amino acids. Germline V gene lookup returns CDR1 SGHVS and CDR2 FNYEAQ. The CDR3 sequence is CASSLAAGGQYEQYF. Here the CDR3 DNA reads TGTGCCAGCAGCTTAGCCGCAGGGGGCCAATACGAGCAGTACTTC. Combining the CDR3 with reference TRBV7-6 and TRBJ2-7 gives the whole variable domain GAGVSQSPRYKVTKRGQDVALRCDPISGHVSLYWYRQALGQGPEFLTYFNYEAQQDKSGLPNDRFSAERPEGSISTLTIQRTEQRDSAMYRCASSLAAGGQYEQYFGPGTRLTVT.